Listed here are 21 T cell receptor beta chains from one sample, sequenced in a study of cytomegalovirus exposure and HLA in healthy donors. Primers: 60 Vbeta forward and 13 Jbeta reverse. Produced via immunoSEQ multiplex PCR; TCRdb's table is partial and in-frame only. The repertoire consists of some 200,000 clones, with about four fifths occurring once and the leading ten covering over 1.5%. The sample comprised PBMCs. These receptors all stem from a girl aged 10-17 years in good health and CMV-seropositive.

CDR3 protein: CASSQSPVGTGSNEQYF. The CDR3 DNA reads TGCGCCAGCAGCCAATCCCCTGTCGGGACAGGGAGTAACGAGCAGTACTTC. The gene calls are TRBV4-1 and TRBJ2-7, with 9 bases that match TRBD1. The J segment lost 5 bases and the V segment lost 2 bases, leaving 13 bases of the junction unmatched. Germline V gene lookup returns CDR1 MGHRA and CDR2 YSYEKL. This CDR3 region has 17 residues.

This chain links TRBV12-5 with TRBJ2-3; tentatively, D is TRBD1 (5 bases). In germline, CDR1 is LGHNT, CDR2 FRNRAP. V lost 3 bases to trimming and J lost 4 bases, with 8 bases between them. The length of the CDR3 is 13 residues. CDR3 in DNA: TGTGCTAGTGGTTTCAGGGCCCCAGATACGCAGTATTTT. It specifies CASGFRAPDTQYF.

This clone appeared once. The V call is TRBV9, the J call TRBJ2-2, with 9 bases identical to TRBD1. Germline V CDR1 and CDR2: SGDLS, YYNGEE. V gave up 1 base and J gave up 3 bases; unmatched junction bases: 7. The CDR3 spans 17 residues. The CDR3 loop reads CASSVWEDRGDTGELFF. The CDR3 DNA reads TGTGCCAGCAGCGTATGGGAGGACAGGGGAGACACCGGGGAGCTGTTTTTT.

The chain has TRBV4-3 and TRBJ2-3; TRBD2 matches at 9 bases. Germline assignment: CDR1 LGHNA and CDR2 YSLEER. The CDR3 runs to 17 residues. V lost 5 bases, J lost 1 base, and 10 bases stayed unmatched. The CDR3 sequence: CASSTGHSGGGTDTQYF. CDR3 DNA sequence: TGCGCCAGCAGCACTGGCCATAGCGGGGGTGGCACAGATACGCAGTATTTT.

The rearrangement uses TRBV4-1 and TRBJ1-1, with D tentatively TRBD1 (5 bases). Germline CDR1 MGHRA, CDR2 YSYEKL. CDR3 length: 15 amino acids. V was trimmed by 4 bases and J by 1 base, leaving 13 bases between them. This CDR3 is CASSLTGVENTEAFF. In DNA form, the CDR3 reads TGCGCCAGCAGCCTCACGGGGGTGGAGAACACTGAAGCTTTCTTT.

This clone was observed a few times. This chain links TRBV6-4 with TRBJ1-2, with 7 bases fitting TRBD1. Germline V gene sequence: CDR1 MRHNA, CDR2 SNTAGT. The trim removed 5 bases at V and 4 bases at J, leaving 4 bases unmatched. The CDR3 spans 13 residues. The CDR3 spells CASSPGGAYGYTF. The CDR3 nucleotides are TGTGCCAGCAGTCCAGGGGGTGCCTATGGCTACACCTTC.

The CDR3 DNA reads TGCAGCGTTGAAGGAGATGGCTACACCTTC. This sequence encodes CSVEGDGYTF. The chain uses TRBV29-1 and TRBJ1-2; D call uncertain. The CDR3 covers 10 residues. Trimming left V 1 base short and J 6 bases short, with 3 bases between. The germline V gene has CDR1 SQVTM and CDR2 ANQGSEA. The whole variable domain, remainder taken from reference TRBV29-1 and TRBJ1-2, is SAVISQKPSRDICQRGTSLTIQCQVDSQVTMMFWYRQQPGQSLTLIATANQGSEATYESGFVIDKFPISRPNLTFSTLTVSNMSPEDSSIYLCSVEGDGYTFGSGTRLTVV.

J is TRBJ1-2 and V is TRBV12-5; no definite D call. The CDR3 is made up of 18 amino acids. Deletions cut 5 bases from V and 1 base from J, with 23 bases between. Germline V gene lookup returns CDR1 LGHNT and CDR2 FRNRAP. The DNA of the CDR3 is TGTGCTAGTGGTCCCATAAGGAACGGTCGCGGGGATAACTATGGCTACACCTTC. As protein: CASGPIRNGRGDNYGYTF.

A few counts support this clone. This chain uses TRBV7-2 with TRBJ2-3; 11 bases match TRBD2. The V segment lost 1 base and the J segment 1 base; nucleotides outside the gene matches: 4. CDR3 length: 17 residues. Germline V lookup: CDR1 SGHTA, CDR2 FQGNSA. The CDR3 region is CASSLVSGGAGTDTQYF. CDR3 DNA sequence: TGTGCCAGCAGCTTAGTTAGCGGGGGGGCCGGCACAGATACGCAGTATTTT.

The chain employs TRBV6-5 and TRBJ1-1, with D unclear. From germline, CDR1 is MNHEY and CDR2 SVGAGI. CDR3 length equals 13 residues. Trimming took 7 bases from V and 1 from J, leaving 10 bases between them. CDR3: CASTSRGNTEAFF. Written as DNA, the CDR3 is TGTGCCAGCACCTCTCGGGGGAACACTGAAGCTTTCTTT.

The chain joins TRBV7-8 to TRBJ1-5, with D hard to call. This CDR3 has 10 residues. The V gene's germline CDR1 is SGHVS and CDR2 FQNEAQ. The V gene lost 5 bases and the J gene lost 9 bases, with 5 bases spanning the gap. CDR3 residues: CASSHLPQHF. In DNA form, the CDR3 reads TGTGCCAGCAGCCATTTGCCCCAGCATTTT.

This clone was seen more than once but under ten times. The chain couples TRBV7-7 to TRBJ2-3; possible D gene TRBD1, 6 bases. The CDR3 runs 18 residues. The germline CDR1 and CDR2 sequences are SSHAT and FNYEAQ (reference sequence). V dropped 5 bases and J dropped 7 bases, with 28 bases sitting between them. CDR3 residues: CASSRLQPGHIGAYTQYF. CDR3 nucleotides: TGTGCCAGCAGCCGACTACAGCCGGGACACATAGGGGCATATACGCAGTATTTT. The entire variable domain, with the rest obtained from reference TRBV7-7 and TRBJ2-3, is as follows: GAGVSQSPRYKVTKRGQDVTLRCDPISSHATLYWYQQALGQGPEFLTYFNYEAQPDKSGLPSDRFSAERPEGSISTLTIQRTEQRDSAMYRCASSRLQPGHIGAYTQYFGPGTRLTVL.

The chain recombines TRBV2 with TRBJ1-4; D is unresolved. The germline CDR1 and CDR2 sequences are SNHLY and FYNNEI. V was cut by 5 bases and J by 8 bases, with 18 bases left in between. This CDR3 contains 15 residues. The CDR3 nucleotides read TGTGCCAGCAGTCTCAAGGACTTTTTGAGGGAAAAACTGTTTTTT. It specifies CASSLKDFLREKLFF.

This sequence joins TRBV4-2 and TRBJ2-3, with a weak D call TRBD1 (6 bases). The CDR3 length is 17 residues. V dropped 3 bases and J dropped 1 base, with 17 bases sitting between them. Germline assignment: CDR1 LGHNA and CDR2 YNFKEQ. Here the CDR3 DNA reads TGTGCCAGCAGCCAGGCACAGGGTAGGGCTGGCACAGATACGCAGTATTTT. Translated: CASSQAQGRAGTDTQYF.

The chain couples TRBV6-5 to TRBJ1-5, with D perhaps TRBD1 (6 bases). Germline V gives CDR1 MNHEY, CDR2 SVGAGI. This CDR3 contains 13 residues. The V gene lost 5 bases and the J gene lost 6 bases, with 11 bases spanning the gap. CDR3 loop: CASSNDRFQPQHF. The CDR3 DNA follows: TGTGCCAGCAGTAACGACAGGTTTCAGCCCCAGCATTTT.

The rearrangement links TRBV6-5 to TRBJ1-3; 7 bases map to TRBD1. V lost 5 bases to trimming and J lost 2 bases; unmatched junction nucleotides: 6. From germline, CDR1 is MNHEY and CDR2 SVGAGI. The CDR3 covers 15 residues. CDR3 loop: CASSPYDRAGNTIYF. The CDR3 nucleotides read TGTGCCAGCAGTCCTTACGACAGGGCTGGAAACACCATATATTTT.

J is TRBJ2-3 and V is TRBV11-2, with 7 positions matching TRBD1. CDR3 length: 15 residues. V shed 1 base, J shed 3 bases, and the junction held 4 bases outside the gene matches. In germline, CDR1 is SGHAT, CDR2 FQNNGV. DNA of the CDR3: TGTGCCAGCAGCTTAGGACAGGGAGAGACAGATACGCAGTATTTT. It yields the protein CASSLGQGETDTQYF. Full variable domain (rest looked up from reference TRBV11-2 and TRBJ2-3): EAGVAQSPRYKIIEKRQSVAFWCNPISGHATLYWYQQILGQGPKLLIQFQNNGVVDDSQLPKDRFSAERLKGVDSTLKIQPAKLEDSAVYLCASSLGQGETDTQYFGPGTRLTVL.

This rearrangement joins TRBV5-4 to TRBJ2-7; 8 positions agree with TRBD1. Germline lookup yields CDR1 SGHNT and CDR2 YYREEE (reference sequence). The CDR3 runs to 14 residues. The ends lost 6 bases at V and 4 bases at J; junction bases unmatched: 9. CDR3 DNA: TGTGCCAGCACCCTAGACAGGGGAGGATACGAGCAGTACTTC. It yields the protein CASTLDRGGYEQYF.

The chain recombines TRBV6-5 with TRBJ2-7; maybe TRBD1 (5 bases). Germline V CDR1 and CDR2: MNHEY, SVGAGI. This CDR3 region has 13 residues. Trimming stripped 6 bases from V and 8 bases from J, with 17 bases between. CDR3 in amino acids: CASRAGHFTQQYF. In DNA, the CDR3 is TGTGCCAGCAGGGCCGGACACTTTACGCAGCAGTACTTC.

This chain links TRBV6-5 with TRBJ2-7; 7 positions agree with TRBD2. The V segment lost 7 bases and the J segment 3 bases; nucleotides outside the gene matches: 6. The CDR3 runs to 13 residues. The germline CDR1 and CDR2 sequences are MNHEY and SVGAGI. The CDR3 spells CASTGGSRYEQYF. DNA of the CDR3: TGTGCCAGCACCGGGGGGTCACGCTACGAGCAGTACTTC.

This chain links TRBV10-3 with TRBJ2-5, with a tentative D call TRBD2 (6 bases). The V gene lost 0 bases and the J gene lost 1 base, with 18 bases spanning the gap. The CDR3 is 18 residues long. Germline lookup yields CDR1 ENHRY and CDR2 SYGVKD. CDR3 nucleotide sequence: TGTGCCATCAGTGAGTCCCGTTCTTCCTTCGGGGGCCAAGAGACCCAGTACTTC. It specifies CAISESRSSFGGQETQYF.